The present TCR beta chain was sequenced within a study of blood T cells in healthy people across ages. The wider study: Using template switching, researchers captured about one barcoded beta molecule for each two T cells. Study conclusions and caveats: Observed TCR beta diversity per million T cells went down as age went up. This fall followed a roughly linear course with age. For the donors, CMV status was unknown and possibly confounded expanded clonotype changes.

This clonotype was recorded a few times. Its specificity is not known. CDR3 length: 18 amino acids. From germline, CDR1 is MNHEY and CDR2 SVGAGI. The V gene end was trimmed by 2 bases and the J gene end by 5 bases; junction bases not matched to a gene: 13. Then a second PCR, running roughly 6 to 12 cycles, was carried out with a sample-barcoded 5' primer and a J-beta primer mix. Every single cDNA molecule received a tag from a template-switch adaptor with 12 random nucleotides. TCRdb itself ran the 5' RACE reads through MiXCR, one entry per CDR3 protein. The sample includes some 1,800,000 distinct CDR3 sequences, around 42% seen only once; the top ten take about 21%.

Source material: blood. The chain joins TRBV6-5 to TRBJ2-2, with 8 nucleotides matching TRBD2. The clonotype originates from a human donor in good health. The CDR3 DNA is TGTGCCAGCAGTTACGTGAGTTTTGGACTAGCTGGTACCGGGGAGCTGTTTTTT. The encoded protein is CASSYVSFGLAGTGELFF.